These 31 T cell receptor beta chains were sequenced from one sample in a study of T cell clonality in common variable immunodeficiency. The protocol was immunoSEQ multiplex PCR, while the TCRdb copy is restricted to in-frame clones and leaves out a portion. The table lists around 55,000 clones, with no singletons. Material for sequencing was peripheral blood mononuclear cells. These TCRs come from a person aged 18-69 years in good health.

The sample holds many counts of this clone. The read comes to an end 3 residues before the CDR3 does, leaving the germline J gene to fill in the end. The J gene is TRBJ2-2, the V gene TRBV12-5; tentatively, D is TRBD1 or TRBD2 (5 bases each). Between the trimmed V and J ends, which lost 4 bases and 6 bases, there was a span of 18 bases. This CDR3 spans 16 amino acids. Germline loops: CDR1 LGHNT, CDR2 FRNRAP. The sequenced CDR3 bases are TGTGCTAGTGGTTCCAAACGGATTCGAGGGGCCGGGGAG. Protein: CASGSKRIRGAGE. The entire CDR3 sequence reads CASGSKRIRGAGELFF.

This clone has more than one count but fewer than ten. The read ends 3 residues early relative to the CDR3; the germline J gene fills the gap. The chain carries TRBV10-3 and TRBJ2-1, with 7 bases identical to TRBD1. Germline trimming cut 5 bases from V and 0 bases from J; bases unmatched to any gene: 16. In germline, CDR1 is ENHRY, CDR2 SYGVKD. The CDR3 runs 19 residues. The CDR3 DNA, read in part, is TGTGCCATCAGTTCCCGACAGGGCCCCGAGGTCAGCTCCTACAATGAG. It specifies CAISSRQGPEVSSYNE. In full, the CDR3 reads CAISSRQGPEVSSYNEQFF.

The table lists this clone with many counts. The observed sequence ends 3 residues before the CDR3 terminus, with the missing tail filled in from the germline J gene. This chain joins TRBV6-2 or TRBV6-3 and TRBJ2-3, with 7 nucleotides matching TRBD2. After removal of 8 bases from V and 1 base from J, the junction contained 3 bases not matched to a gene. CDR1 and CDR2 (germline): MNHEY, SVGEGT. CDR3 size: 13 residues. The CDR3 is CASGRGGTDTQYF. The sequenced part of the CDR3 DNA is TGTGCCAGCGGACGGGGGGGCACAGATACG.

The sample holds many counts of this clone. The missing CDR3 end, 3 residues past where the read stops, is filled in from the germline J gene. The chain carries TRBV5-5 and TRBJ1-2, with 9 bases aligning to TRBD1. The CDR3 length is 15 residues. The V gene's germline CDR1 is SGHKS and CDR2 YYEKEE (reference sequence). The sequenced CDR3 bases are TGTGCCAGCAGCACAAACAGGGGGCCGCTCCCGGGC. Translating gives CASSTNRGPLPG. The CDR3, in full, reads CASSTNRGPLPGYTF.

This clone was observed many times. The read ends 3 residues shy of where the CDR3 ends; the end is completed using the germline J gene. V is TRBV18 and J is TRBJ2-3; D is possibly TRBD1 (6 bases). V lost 6 bases, J lost 4 bases, and 23 bases lay in between. This CDR3 is built from 17 residues. Germline CDR1 is KGHSH and CDR2 is LQKENI. The part of the CDR3 DNA that was read is TGTGCCAGCTCGCCCAACCGACAGGCTATCCTCGCAGATACG. Translating it yields CASSPNRQAILADT. The complete CDR3 sequence is CASSPNRQAILADTQYF.

Many counts were recorded for this clone. Read sequence stops 3 residues before the CDR3 end, and the germline J gene provides the missing end. The V gene is TRBV7-9, the J gene TRBJ2-3; weak D call: TRBD2 (6 bases). The CDR3 contains 15 residues. Germline V CDR1 and CDR2: SEHNR, FQNEAQ (reference sequence). Trimming stripped 1 base from V and 3 bases from J, with 11 bases between. Incomplete CDR3 DNA: TGTGCCAGCAGCTTAGGGGCGGGATTGACAGATACG. This encodes CASSLGAGLTDT. The complete CDR3 sequence is CASSLGAGLTDTQYF.

As to this clone: With the read ending 3 residues before the CDR3 end, the germline J gene is used to fill in that end. The chain carries TRBV20-1 and TRBJ1-5; D is perhaps TRBD1 (5 bases). Germline V gene lookup returns CDR1 DFQATT and CDR2 SNEGSKA (reference sequence). The CDR3 has 13 residues. The V and J ends lost 3 bases and 5 bases respectively, with 11 bases between them. Incomplete CDR3 DNA: TGCAGTGCTAGGAAGGGGCGCGATCAGCCC. It encodes CSARKGRDQP. The full CDR3 protein reads CSARKGRDQPQHF.

Concerning this clone: The CDR3 extends 3 residues past the end of the read, so its final part is completed from the germline J gene. The chain recombines TRBV7-2 with TRBJ1-1; the D gene is possibly TRBD1 (6 bases). The CDR3 has 15 amino acids. CDR1 SGHTA and CDR2 FQGNSA come from the germline V gene. CDR3 amino acids: CASSFTGKSDEKAFF. The sequenced part of the CDR3 DNA is TGTGCCAGCAGCTTTACAGGGAAAAGCGATGAAAAA.

There are many counts of this clone. The read stops 3 residues short of the end of the CDR3; the missing end is completed from the germline J gene. The chain couples TRBV5-1 to TRBJ2-7; TRBD2 is a possible D gene (5 bases). The V end was cut by 2 bases, the J end by 0 bases, with 12 bases between. The CDR3 contains 15 residues. The germline CDR1 and CDR2 sequences are SGHRS and YFSETQ. CDR3 sequence reads: CASSFTSGPSYEQYF. The CDR3 DNA, read in part, is TGCGCCAGCAGCTTTACTAGTGGCCCCTCCTACGAG. The full variable domain, completed using reference TRBV5-1 and TRBJ2-7, is KAGVTQTPRYLIKTRGQQVTLSCSPISGHRSVSWYQQTPGQGLQFLFEYFSETQRNKGNFPGRFSGRQFSNSRSEMNVSTLELGDSALYLCASSFTSGPSYEQYFGPGTRLTVT.

Worth noting for this clone: The read finishes 3 residues shy of the CDR3 end, and the germline J gene is used to complete it. This sequence joins TRBV30 and TRBJ1-2, with D hard to call. Germline V gene sequence: CDR1 GTSNPN, CDR2 SVGIG (reference sequence). The CDR3 extends over 13 amino acids. The CDR3 reads CAWSVSSTYDYTF. CDR3 bases read: TGTGCCTGGAGTGTATCCTCCACCTACGAC.

This clone was detected only a few times. From the germline J gene comes the end of the CDR3, since the read stops 3 residues before it. V and J are TRBV7-2 and TRBJ2-4; tentative D call: TRBD2 (5 bases). The CDR3 is 14 amino acids. The germline V gene has CDR1 SGHTA and CDR2 FQGNSA. The DNA read from the CDR3 is TGTGCCAGCAGCTTAGAAGGCATGGCGGGTGGT. Residues: CASSLEGMAGG. The entire CDR3 protein reads CASSLEGMAGGQYF.

There are many counts of this clone. The CDR3 extends 3 residues past the end of the read, so its final part is completed from the germline J gene. The chain carries TRBV7-8 and TRBJ2-3; D might be TRBD2 (6 bases). V was cut by 3 bases and J by 5 bases, with 15 bases left in between. This CDR3 is 15 amino acids long. Germline lookup yields CDR1 SGHVS and CDR2 FQNEAQ. This chain's CDR3 is CASSFLRGRLDTQYF. The CDR3 DNA, read in part, is TGTGCCAGCAGCTTCCTACGGGGGAGGTTAGATACG.

This clone came up many times. Sequencing ends 3 residues short of the CDR3 end; the germline J gene provides the rest. V gene TRBV5-1 combines with J gene TRBJ2-5; D ambiguous. Germline values: CDR1 SGHRS, CDR2 YFSETQ. The CDR3 has 16 residues. V was clipped by 7 bases and J by 0 bases, with 19 bases between them. The DNA read from the CDR3 is TGCGCCAGCTCCACTGACATCAAATCGTACCAAGAGACC. It codes for CASSTDIKSYQET. The CDR3 reads in full as CASSTDIKSYQETQYF.

There are many counts of this clone. The read terminates 3 residues before the CDR3 end, so the remaining end is supplied by the germline J gene. This rearrangement joins TRBV28 to TRBJ2-2; 9 bases match TRBD1. Per germline, CDR1 MDHEN and CDR2 SYDVKM. CDR3 size: 14 residues. After removal of 6 bases from V and 6 bases from J, the junction contained 5 bases not matched to a gene. The DNA read from the CDR3 is TGTGCCAGCAGGGAGGGACAGGGCCCCGGGGAG. Protein sequence: CASREGQGPGE. From start to end, the CDR3 is CASREGQGPGELFF.

This clone was found many times. The DNA ends 3 residues before the CDR3 does, and the rest of the CDR3 is filled in from the germline J gene. The rearrangement uses TRBV5-1 and TRBJ1-2; D may be TRBD1 (5 bases). The CDR3 has 13 residues. Germline V lookup: CDR1 SGHRS, CDR2 YFSETQ. V was shortened by 0 bases and J by 5 bases, with 8 bases between the two germline ends. CDR3 DNA, as far as it was read: TGCGCCAGCAGCTTGGTACAGGATTATGGC. Protein product: CASSLVQDYG. The CDR3 in full is CASSLVQDYGYTF.

This clone occurred many times. CDR3 bases read: TGTGCCTGGAGTTTACGTCTCCCCCGCGATACCGGGGAG. Its translation: CAWSLRLPRDTGE. From start to end, the CDR3 is CAWSLRLPRDTGELFF. The rearrangement links TRBV30 to TRBJ2-2; no definite D call. Sequencing ends 3 residues short of the CDR3 end; the germline J gene provides the rest. Germline V gives CDR1 GTSNPN, CDR2 SVGIG (reference sequence). This CDR3 is 16 amino acids long. The V end lost 2 bases, the J end lost 5 bases, and 18 bases lay between the germline ends.

This clone was counted at least ten times. The observed sequence ends 3 residues before the CDR3 terminus, with the missing tail filled in from the germline J gene. This chain connects TRBV10-1 to TRBJ2-3, with TRBD1 as a possible D gene (6 bases). The CDR3 is made up of 12 amino acids. The germline CDR1 and CDR2 sequences are WNHNN and SYGVQD (reference sequence). The V end was cut by 3 bases, the J end by 7 bases, with 8 bases between. The CDR3 DNA, read in part, is TGCGCCAGCAGTGACAGGGGAAATACG. Protein product: CASSDRGNT. The entire CDR3 is CASSDRGNTQYF.

This clone was observed many times. The CDR3 end is not reached by the read, which stops 3 residues before it; the germline J gene fills it in. The chain is built from TRBV29-1 and TRBJ2-1; a weak D match, TRBD1 (6 bases). The V end was cut by 6 bases, the J end by 4 bases, with 16 bases between. Germline CDR1 and CDR2: SQVTM and ANQGSEA. CDR3 size: 14 residues. CDR3 DNA (partial): TGCAGCGTAAGTGGACAGACGACTTACAATGAG. Encoded protein: CSVSGQTTYNE. The full CDR3 is CSVSGQTTYNEQFF.

This clone was recorded many times. Read data end 3 residues before the CDR3 end; the end is taken from the germline J gene. V and J are TRBV20-1 and TRBJ2-3, with 9 bases fitting TRBD2. The V segment lost 5 bases and the J segment 6 bases; nucleotides outside the gene matches: 3. The CDR3 extends over 12 amino acids. The germline V gene has CDR1 DFQATT and CDR2 SNEGSKA (reference sequence). The CDR3 spells CSASGTSDTQYF. CDR3 DNA, as far as it was read: TGCAGTGCTTCCGGGACTAGCGATACG.

This clone was found many times. The read comes to an end 3 residues before the CDR3 does, leaving the germline J gene to fill in the end. The chain joins TRBV7-9 to TRBJ1-5, with D perhaps TRBD1 (5 bases). The CDR3 has 14 amino acids. V was trimmed by 3 bases and J by 2 bases, leaving 8 bases between them. The germline V gene has CDR1 SEHNR and CDR2 FQNEAQ (reference sequence). Incomplete CDR3 DNA: TGTGCCAGCAGCTTGCAGGGCCGCAATCAGCCC. It encodes CASSLQGRNQP. In full, the CDR3 reads CASSLQGRNQPQHF. The whole variable domain, remainder taken from reference TRBV7-9 and TRBJ1-5, is DTGVSQNPRHKITKRGQNVTFRCDPISEHNRLYWYRQTLGQGPEFLTYFQNEAQLEKSRLLSDRFSAERPKGSFSTLEIQRTEQGDSAMYLCASSLQGRNQPQHFGDGTRLSIL.

This clone has a count of ten or more. The read comes to an end 3 residues before the CDR3 does, leaving the germline J gene to fill in the end. The chain carries TRBV20-1 and TRBJ2-2; D gene uncertain. CDR1 and CDR2 (germline): DFQATT, SNEGSKA (reference sequence). The CDR3 spans 12 residues. This CDR3 reads CSASSGNEKLFF. The CDR3 DNA, read in part, is TGCAGTGCTAGCTCGGGTAATGAAAAG.

This clone occurred a few times. This is likely an artifact of a read error, given a far larger clone one base away. The read ends 3 residues early relative to the CDR3; the germline J gene fills the gap. This sequence joins TRBV6-1 and TRBJ2-1; TRBD2 aligns across 8 bases. From germline, CDR1 is MNHNS and CDR2 SASEGT. This CDR3 is 15 amino acids long. The part of the CDR3 DNA that was read is TGTGGCAGCAGTGGATCAGCGGGGGCCTACAATGAG. Translated: CGSSGSAGAYNE. The full CDR3 protein reads CGSSGSAGAYNEQFF.

This clone has at least ten counts. The CDR3 end falls 3 residues outside the read, so it is completed with the germline J gene. The chain uses TRBV2 and TRBJ1-2, with 8 nucleotides matching TRBD1. The V gene end was trimmed by 7 bases and the J gene end by 6 bases; junction bases not matched to a gene: 7. The CDR3 is 13 residues long. Per the germline V gene, CDR1 is SNHLY and CDR2 is FYNNEI. The chain's CDR3 is CASTGDRGNGYTF. CDR3 DNA (partial): TGTGCCAGCACAGGTGACAGGGGCAATGGC.

This clone came up a few times. The CDR3 is CASSPTGIRQPQHF. Partial CDR3 DNA: TGTGCCAGCTCACCAACAGGGATCCGCCAGCCC. The chain recombines TRBV18 with TRBJ1-5, with D possibly TRBD1 on 6 matching bases. The observed sequence ends 3 residues before the CDR3 terminus, with the missing tail filled in from the germline J gene. Germline lookup yields CDR1 KGHSH and CDR2 LQKENI. The V end was cut by 2 bases, the J end by 7 bases, with 12 bases between. The CDR3 consists of 14 residues.

This clone appeared many times. The DNA ends 3 residues before the CDR3 does, and the rest of the CDR3 is filled in from the germline J gene. The chain uses TRBV20-1 and TRBJ2-3, with a tentative D call TRBD2 (6 bases). The CDR3 sequence is 12 residues long. The V and J ends lost 5 bases and 3 bases respectively, with 9 bases between them. Germline lookup yields CDR1 DFQATT and CDR2 SNEGSKA (reference sequence). CDR3 sequence: CSAWAGTDTQYF. The CDR3 bases that were read are TGCAGTGCTTGGGCGGGGACAGATACG.

The sample holds many counts of this clone. The CDR3 goes on 3 residues after the read ends, and that part is filled in from the germline J gene. V and J are TRBV10-3 and TRBJ2-1, with TRBD1 matching over 7 bases. The CDR3 is 15 amino acids. V shed 5 bases, J shed 7 bases, and the junction held 11 bases outside the gene matches. In germline, CDR1 is ENHRY, CDR2 SYGVKD. The CDR3 protein is CAISQPQGESNEQFF. CDR3 DNA, as far as it was read: TGTGCCATCAGTCAGCCCCAGGGGGAATCGAATGAG.

In this sample, this clone turned up many times. The CDR3 goes on 3 residues after the read ends, and that part is filled in from the germline J gene. The chain combines TRBV12-3 or TRBV12-4 with TRBJ1-2; 7 bases map to TRBD1. The CDR3 is made up of 16 amino acids. Unmatched junction bases numbered 12, after V lost 4 bases and J lost 4 bases. The CDR3 bases that were read are TGTGCCAGCAGTTCCCGATCGGGACAGAATCTCTATGGC. This gives the protein CASSSRSGQNLYG. The entire CDR3 is CASSSRSGQNLYGYTF.

This clone was observed a few times. Being one base from a much bigger clone, this may be a read error. The read falls 3 residues short of the CDR3 end, and the missing part is taken from the germline J gene. The same CDR3 arises from other DNA sequences in this sample as well. The genes are TRBV5-1 and TRBJ1-3; D might be TRBD1 (6 bases). The CDR3 runs 14 residues. Germline values: CDR1 SGHRS, CDR2 YFSETQ. This chain's CDR3 is CASSLQGGENTIYF. CDR3 DNA, as far as it was read: TGCGCCAGCAGCCTACAGGGTGGGGAAAACACG.

This clone was recorded many times. The read terminates 3 residues ahead of where the CDR3 ends, so the germline J gene completes it. V and J are TRBV13 and TRBJ2-2, with 11 bases fitting TRBD2. CDR1 and CDR2 (germline): PRHDT, FYEKMQ (reference sequence). There are 16 residues in the CDR3. V gave up 4 bases and J gave up 7 bases; unmatched junction bases: 8. The sequenced CDR3 bases are TGTGCCAGCAGCTCCCAGACTAGCGGGACTATCGGGGAG. Translated: CASSSQTSGTIGE. The CDR3 in full is CASSSQTSGTIGELFF.

This clone was picked up many times. The CDR3 end falls 3 residues outside the read, so it is completed with the germline J gene. This chain joins TRBV7-9 and TRBJ1-1; D may be TRBD1 (5 bases). The CDR3 has 9 residues. Per germline, CDR1 SEHNR and CDR2 FQNEAQ (reference sequence). The part of the CDR3 DNA that was read is TGTGCCAGCAGCCAGGGA. Its protein product is CASSQG. The whole CDR3 protein is CASSQGAFF.

This clone has at least ten counts. The read halts 3 residues ahead of the CDR3 end, with the missing end drawn from the germline J gene. The chain links TRBV10-1 to TRBJ2-7, with D unresolved. Per the germline V gene, CDR1 is WNHNN and CDR2 is SYGVQD (reference sequence). V was pared by 0 bases and J by 4 bases, with 10 bases between. This CDR3 contains 14 residues. CDR3 in amino acids: CASSESGPPYEQYF. The covered CDR3 bases are TGCGCCAGCAGTGAGTCGGGCCCGCCGTACGAG.